The clone carrying this TCR beta chain was observed a few times. The entry originates in a study of T-cell memory formation after mild COVID-19. TCRdb reprocessed the 5' RACE reads via MiXCR and lists one record per CDR3 protein. The top ten clones hold around 10% of a sample with about 210,000 distinct CDR3 sequences, approximately 30% of them seen once. CDR1 is SGDLS and CDR2 is YYNGEE in the germline V gene. The length of the CDR3 is 13 residues. The V end lost 7 bases, the J end lost 4 bases, and 15 bases lay between the germline ends. This chain uses TRBV9 with TRBJ2-7; tentatively, D is TRBD2 (5 bases). The sequence came from an adult woman who had mild COVID-19 (a few samples of this study predate the infection). Cell type and time point are not known. The sequenced material came from PBMCs or a T cell subset sorted from them (not recorded which). CDR3 in amino acids: CASSLKGEYEQYF. Written as DNA, the CDR3 is TGTGCCAGCTCCCTCAAGGGAGAGTACGAGCAGTACTTC.